The source of this T cell receptor beta chain is a study of graft-versus-host responses after intestinal transplantation (dated by TCRdb to about 2021). Looking at the study overall: Multivisceral, liver-intestinal, or isolated intestinal transplants were received by the recipients. Every recipient was given anti-thymocyte globulin induction, then maintenance tacrolimus and steroids for about three years. Graft-versus-host and host-versus-graft alloreactive T cell clones were tracked in the graft, circulation and bone marrow after intestinal transplantation using bulk TCR-beta CDR3 sequencing. Alloreactive clones were identified by sequencing pre-transplant mixed lymphocyte reaction products and comparing these products with unstimulated pre-transplant donor and recipient T cells. A cohort of 24 intestinal transplant recipients, including one retransplant, was enrolled, and a few patients lacking pretransplant specimens were excluded. A peak of at least 4% donor T cells among recipient peripheral blood mononuclear cells was the definition used for donor T cell macrochimerism. Rather than going through the commercial service, samples from three later patients were sequenced in-house on an Illumina MiSeq and processed with MiXCR. Results the study describes overall, beyond this receptor: Patients with donor T cell macrochimerism had high GvH to HvG T cell clonal ratios in their allografts. GvH clones turned up in recipient bone marrow, with some appearing earlier in ileal mucosa or blood, a pattern consistent with an intestinal mucosal origin. Early after transplant, declines in HvG clones were associated with peak levels of circulating GvH clones. Conclusions were limited by the relatively low number and heterogeneity of intestinal transplant patients.

Library preparation was by the immunoSEQ multiplex PCR assay. For most patients, genomic DNA was isolated using the Qiagen DNeasy Blood and Tissue Kit and was shipped frozen to Adaptive Biotechnologies for TCR sequencing. Adaptive Biotechnologies carried out high-throughput TCR-beta CDR3 sequencing of genomic DNA for most patients. The paper's data handling went like this. TCR sequencing data were retrieved from Adaptive's ImmunoSEQ software for roughly 17 patients, whereas three other patients were processed with MiXCR and VDJtools. CD4 versus CD8 sorting errors were corrected by removing sequences found in both subsets at a frequency ratio below 5:1. CDR3 nucleotide sequences shared between donor and recipient were removed because their origin could not be assigned. To be classed as alloreactive, a clone needed at least 2-fold expansion over unstimulated cells and a minimum CFSE-low frequency of 0.002% (template counts) or 0.001% (read counts). A clone was considered mappable if detected in the sequenced pre-transplant spleen, lymph node, or MLR CFSE-low populations of the donor or recipient. The cumulative frequency of alloreactive clones was calculated as a percentage of all sequences, weighted by copy number. TCRdb stores this immuneACCESS table with in-frame sequences only. Part of the clones is absent; in the studies checked, under half of the shortfall reflects unresolved V genes, and no reason is known for the rest. Clonal size and the V and J genes are those of that table, whereas D and trimming came from the DNA. This sample has roughly 92,000 clones in its table, and roughly 90% of those were observed once. The ten largest clones take up around 0.11% of the sample.

Interpreted using the paper, the time point label stands for: cells obtained before transplantation from donor or recipient. CD3+CD4+ and CD3+CD8+ populations were FACS-sorted from unstimulated pre-transplant donor and recipient cells taken from spleen or lymph nodes. The trim is 4 bases for V and 0 bases for J, with a gap of 15 bases between the germline ends. The germline V gene gives CDR1 as MNHEY and CDR2 as SVGAGI. Its CDR3 holds 16 amino acids, cysteine through phenylalanine. The retained sequence is limited to the CDR3, 48 bases, with the frame set at the first base. In the case of this clone: No cognate antigen has been identified for it. No quality values exist for individual bases; no much larger clone is one base distant.

This specimen was unstimulated CD4+ T cells sorted from spleen or lymph node cells, taken before intestinal transplant. This sequence originates from a human donor who received an intestinal transplant. Here the chain combines TRBV6-5 and TRBJ1-1; perhaps TRBD1 is the D gene, with 5 bases matching. The DNA sequence is given as TGTGCCAGCAGTTTCCAGGGAGGGACCATGAACACTGAAGCTTTCTTT. Translated, this is CASSFQGGTMNTEAFF.